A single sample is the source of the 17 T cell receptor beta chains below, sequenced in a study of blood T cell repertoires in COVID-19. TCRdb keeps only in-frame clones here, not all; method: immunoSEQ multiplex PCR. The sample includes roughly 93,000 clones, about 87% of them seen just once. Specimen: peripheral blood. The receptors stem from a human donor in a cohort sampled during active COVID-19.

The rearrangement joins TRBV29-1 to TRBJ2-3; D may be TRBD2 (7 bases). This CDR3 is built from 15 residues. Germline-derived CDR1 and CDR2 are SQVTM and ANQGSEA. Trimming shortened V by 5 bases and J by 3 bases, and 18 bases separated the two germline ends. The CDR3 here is CSVRSRGGETDTQYF. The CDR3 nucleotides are TGCAGCGTTCGAAGTAGAGGGGGGGAAACAGATACGCAGTATTTT.

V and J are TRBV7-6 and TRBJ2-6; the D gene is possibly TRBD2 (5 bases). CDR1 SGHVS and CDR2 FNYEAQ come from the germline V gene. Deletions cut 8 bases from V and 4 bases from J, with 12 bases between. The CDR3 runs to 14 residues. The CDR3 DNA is TGTGCCAGCTCCCCGCGGGCCGGGGCCAACGTCCTGACTTTC. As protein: CASSPRAGANVLTF.

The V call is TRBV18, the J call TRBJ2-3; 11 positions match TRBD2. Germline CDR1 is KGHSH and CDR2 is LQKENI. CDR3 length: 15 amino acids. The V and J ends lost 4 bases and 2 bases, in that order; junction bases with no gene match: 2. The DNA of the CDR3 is TGTGCCAGCTCACGGACTAGCGGGCCCACAGATACGCAGTATTTT. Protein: CASSRTSGPTDTQYF.

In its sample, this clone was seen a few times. CDR3: CASSEGGTANQPQHF. CDR3 DNA sequence: TGTGCCAGCAGTGAAGGGGGGACAGCAAATCAGCCCCAGCATTTT. The chain couples TRBV6-1 to TRBJ1-5; 7 positions match TRBD1. The CDR3 covers 15 residues. The V and J ends lost 1 base and 4 bases, in that order; junction bases with no gene match: 4. CDR1 is MNHNS, CDR2 SASEGT, per germline.

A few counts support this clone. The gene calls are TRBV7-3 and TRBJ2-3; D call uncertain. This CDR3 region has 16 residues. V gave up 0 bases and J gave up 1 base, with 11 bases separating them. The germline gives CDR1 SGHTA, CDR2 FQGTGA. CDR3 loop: CASSLTSQSGTDTQYF. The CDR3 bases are TGTGCCAGCAGCTTAACGTCCCAAAGCGGCACAGATACGCAGTATTTT.

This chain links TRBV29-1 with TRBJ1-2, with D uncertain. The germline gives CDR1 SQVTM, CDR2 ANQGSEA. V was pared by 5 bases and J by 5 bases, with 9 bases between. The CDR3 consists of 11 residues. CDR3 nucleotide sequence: TGCAGCGTTTTCGACAAGTATGGCTACACCTTC. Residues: CSVFDKYGYTF.

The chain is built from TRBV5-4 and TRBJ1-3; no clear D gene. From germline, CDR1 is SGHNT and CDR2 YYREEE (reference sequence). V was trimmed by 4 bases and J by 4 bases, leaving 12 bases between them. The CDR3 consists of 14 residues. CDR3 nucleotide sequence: TGTGCCAGCAGCCGGCTGGGAGACGGAAACACCATATATTTT. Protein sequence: CASSRLGDGNTIYF.

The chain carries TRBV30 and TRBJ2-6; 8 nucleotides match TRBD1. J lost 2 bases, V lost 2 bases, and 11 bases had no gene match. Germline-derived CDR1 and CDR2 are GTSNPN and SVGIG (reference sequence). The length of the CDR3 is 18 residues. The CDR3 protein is CAWSLSGGGSAGANVLTF. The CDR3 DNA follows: TGTGCCTGGAGTTTATCAGGGGGCGGAAGTGCTGGGGCCAACGTCCTGACTTTC.

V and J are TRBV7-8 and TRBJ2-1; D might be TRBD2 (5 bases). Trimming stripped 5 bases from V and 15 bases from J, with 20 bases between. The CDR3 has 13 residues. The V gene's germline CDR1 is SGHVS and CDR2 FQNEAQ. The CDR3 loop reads CASSPADNRRGFF. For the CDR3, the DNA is TGTGCCAGCAGCCCCGCTGACAACCGCCGGGGGTTCTTC.

The CDR3 DNA follows: TGTGCCAGCAGCTTGAATCTGGCCCTGGGAGGGCCCGAGCAGTACTTC. It codes for CASSLNLALGGPEQYF. The chain recombines TRBV5-5 with TRBJ2-7; 7 bases align to TRBD2. Per germline, CDR1 SGHKS and CDR2 YYEKEE (reference sequence). The V and J ends lost 1 base and 6 bases, in that order; junction bases with no gene match: 13. The CDR3 runs to 16 residues.

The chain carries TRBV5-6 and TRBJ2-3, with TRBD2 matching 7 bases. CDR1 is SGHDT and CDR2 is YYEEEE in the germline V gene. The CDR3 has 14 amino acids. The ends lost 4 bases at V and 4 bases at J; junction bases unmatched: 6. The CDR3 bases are TGTGCCAGCAGCCTCGGGGGGAGGCCAGATACGCAGTATTTT. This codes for CASSLGGRPDTQYF.

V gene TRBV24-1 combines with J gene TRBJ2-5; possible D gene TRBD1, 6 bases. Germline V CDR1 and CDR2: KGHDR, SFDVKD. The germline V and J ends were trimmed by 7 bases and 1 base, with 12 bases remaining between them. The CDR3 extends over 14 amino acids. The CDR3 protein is CATRCQGSQETQYF. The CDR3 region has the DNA TGTGCCACCAGATGCCAGGGGAGCCAAGAGACCCAGTACTTC.

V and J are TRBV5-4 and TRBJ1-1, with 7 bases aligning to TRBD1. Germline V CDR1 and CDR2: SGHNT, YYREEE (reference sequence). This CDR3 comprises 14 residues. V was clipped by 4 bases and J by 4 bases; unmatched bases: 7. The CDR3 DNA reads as TGTGCCAGCAGCACAGGGGCCGCGAGCACTGAAGCTTTCTTT. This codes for CASSTGAASTEAFF.

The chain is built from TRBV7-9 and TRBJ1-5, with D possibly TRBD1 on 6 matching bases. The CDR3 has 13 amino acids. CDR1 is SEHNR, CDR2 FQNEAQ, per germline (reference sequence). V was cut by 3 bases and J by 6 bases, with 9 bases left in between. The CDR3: CASSLTGPQPQHF. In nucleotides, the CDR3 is TGTGCCAGCAGCTTGACAGGTCCTCAGCCCCAGCATTTT.

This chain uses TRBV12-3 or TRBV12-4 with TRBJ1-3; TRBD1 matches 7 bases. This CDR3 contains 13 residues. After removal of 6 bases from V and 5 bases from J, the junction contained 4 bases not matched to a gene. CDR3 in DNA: TGTGCCAGCAGACGACAGGGTCGAAACACCATATATTTT. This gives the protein CASRRQGRNTIYF.

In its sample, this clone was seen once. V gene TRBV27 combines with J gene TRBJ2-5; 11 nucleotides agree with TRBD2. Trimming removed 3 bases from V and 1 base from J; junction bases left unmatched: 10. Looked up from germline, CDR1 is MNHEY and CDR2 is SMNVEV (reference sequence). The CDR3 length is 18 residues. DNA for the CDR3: TGTGCCAGCAGTTTCTTTGCGCTAGCGGGAGGTCTCCAAGAGACCCAGTACTTC. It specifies CASSFFALAGGLQETQYF.

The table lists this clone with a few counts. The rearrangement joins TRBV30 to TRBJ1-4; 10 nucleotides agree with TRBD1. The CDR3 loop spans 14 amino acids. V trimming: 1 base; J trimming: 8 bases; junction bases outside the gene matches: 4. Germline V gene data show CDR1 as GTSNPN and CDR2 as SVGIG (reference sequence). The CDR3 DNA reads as TGTGCCTGGAGTGGGACAGGGGGTAGGGAAAAACTGTTTTTT. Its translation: CAWSGTGGREKLFF.